The 10 T cell receptor beta chains reported below all come from one sample, sequenced in a study of blood T cells in healthy people across ages. Primed by a sample-barcoded 5' primer and a J-beta primer mix, a second PCR proceeded for 7 to 11 cycles. TCRdb itself ran the 5' RACE reads through MiXCR, one entry per CDR3 protein. The sample yields 1.4 million to 1.5 million distinct CDR3 sequences, approximately 42% seen once. Material: blood. These receptors were obtained from a woman younger than 30 in good health.

The chain combines TRBV6-2 or TRBV6-3 with TRBJ2-7, with D uncertain. V was clipped by 7 bases and J by 5 bases, with 12 bases between them. The CDR3 contains 12 residues. Germline V gene sequence: CDR1 MNHEY, CDR2 SVGEGT. This CDR3 is CASTHGPNEQYF. DNA of the CDR3: TGTGCCAGCACCCACGGCCCAAACGAGCAGTACTTC.

CDR3 coding DNA: TGTGCCAGCAGCCACCTAGCGGGGACCCCTTACAATGAGCAGTACTTC. Translation: CASSHLAGTPYNEQYF. The rearrangement links TRBV3-1 to TRBJ2-1, with 9 bases aligning to TRBD2. The DNA matches TRBJ2-7 better at its end, which makes the J call doubtful. The CDR3 has 16 amino acids. CDR1 and CDR2 from the germline V gene are LGHDT and YNNKEL (reference sequence).

This clonotype was counted between two and nine times. The genes are TRBV7-2 and TRBJ2-3; the D is unclear. Germline V CDR1 and CDR2: SGHTA, FQGNSA. The CDR3 runs 14 residues. V was clipped by 2 bases and J by 6 bases, with 12 bases between them. The CDR3 loop reads CASSLSRSWDTQYF. In DNA form, the CDR3 reads TGTGCCAGCAGCTTATCCCGTTCATGGGATACGCAGTATTTT.

The chain couples TRBV28 to TRBJ2-7; no reliable D call. The CDR3 length is 12 residues. Germline loops: CDR1 MDHEN, CDR2 SYDVKM. V gave up 8 bases and J gave up 4 bases, with 12 bases separating them. The CDR3 DNA sequence: TGTGCCAGCGCGGTCATGGGGTACGAGCAGTACTTC. Amino acid sequence: CASAVMGYEQYF.

The V call is TRBV7-8, the J call TRBJ2-7, with TRBD1 matching over 8 bases. The CDR3 is made up of 16 amino acids. Germline CDR1 reads SGHVS; CDR2 reads FQNEAQ. V gave up 3 bases and J gave up 0 bases; unmatched junction bases: 7. CDR3 region: CASSFGRTGSSYEQYF. The CDR3 nucleotides are TGTGCCAGCAGCTTTGGGAGGACAGGGAGCTCCTACGAGCAGTACTTC. The entire variable domain, with the rest obtained from reference TRBV7-8 and TRBJ2-7, is as follows: GAGVSQSPRYKVAKRGQDVALRCDPISGHVSLFWYQQALGQGPEFLTYFQNEAQLDKSGLPSDRFFAERPEGSVSTLKIQRTQQEDSAVYLCASSFGRTGSSYEQYFGPGTRLTVT.

This clonotype has more than one count but fewer than ten. The genes are TRBV20-1 and TRBJ1-1; TRBD1 matches 9 bases. CDR3 length: 14 residues. J lost 1 base, V lost 6 bases, and 6 bases had no gene match. Germline V gene data show CDR1 as DFQATT and CDR2 as SNEGSKA (reference sequence). The CDR3 is CSARTGAGNTEAFF. The DNA for the CDR3 is TGCAGTGCGAGGACAGGGGCGGGGAACACTGAAGCTTTCTTT.

This chain uses TRBV5-1 with TRBJ2-1, with no clear D. The CDR3 totals 18 residues. V was clipped by 4 bases and J by 0 bases, with 20 bases between them. Germline V gene lookup returns CDR1 SGHRS and CDR2 YFSETQ. Here the CDR3 reads CASSRGDFFRSSYNEQFF. CDR3 bases: TGCGCCAGCAGCCGCGGCGACTTCTTCCGTAGCTCCTACAATGAGCAGTTCTTC.

This sequence joins TRBV5-1 and TRBJ2-1, with 10 bases fitting TRBD2. The CDR3 sequence is 16 residues long. The germline gives CDR1 SGHRS, CDR2 YFSETQ. J lost 1 base, V lost 4 bases, and 5 bases had no gene match. In DNA, the CDR3 is TGCGCCAGCAGCGGGGCTAGCGGGAGTTCCTACAATGAGCAGTTCTTC. This encodes CASSGASGSSYNEQFF.

This chain connects TRBV7-3 to TRBJ2-2; 13 nucleotides line up with TRBD2. This CDR3 is built from 18 residues. V dropped 1 base and J dropped 3; count of bases not matched to a gene: 5. Germline loops: CDR1 SGHTA, CDR2 FQGTGA. CDR3 loop: CASSLRTSGGADTGELFF. The CDR3 DNA sequence: TGTGCCAGCAGCTTAAGAACTAGCGGGGGGGCCGACACCGGGGAGCTGTTTTTT.

In the case of this clonotype: A much larger clone lies one base from this, so it may be a read error. For the CDR3, the DNA is TGTGCCACAAGCGGCACAAAAGAGACCCAGTTCTTC. Translating gives CATSGTKETQFF. The V gene is TRBV28, the J gene TRBJ2-1; weak D call: TRBD2 (5 bases). CDR1 MDHEN and CDR2 SYDVKM come from the germline V gene. V lost 10 bases to trimming and J lost 13 bases, with 20 bases between them. The length of the CDR3 is 12 residues.